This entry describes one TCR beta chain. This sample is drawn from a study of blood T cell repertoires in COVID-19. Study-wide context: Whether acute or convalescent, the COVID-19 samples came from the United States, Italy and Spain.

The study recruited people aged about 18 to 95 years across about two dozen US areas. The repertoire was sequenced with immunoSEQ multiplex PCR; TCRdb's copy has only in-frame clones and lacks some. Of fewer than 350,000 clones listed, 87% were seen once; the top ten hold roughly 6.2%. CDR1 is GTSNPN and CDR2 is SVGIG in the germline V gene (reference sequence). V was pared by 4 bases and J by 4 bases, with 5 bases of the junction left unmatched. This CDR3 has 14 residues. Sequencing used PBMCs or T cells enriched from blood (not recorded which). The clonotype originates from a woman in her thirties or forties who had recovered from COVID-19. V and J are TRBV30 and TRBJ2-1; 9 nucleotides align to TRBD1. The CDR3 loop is CAWNPGQGYNEQFF. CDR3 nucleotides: TGTGCCTGGAACCCGGGACAGGGTTACAATGAGCAGTTCTTC.